The TCR beta chain described here comes from a study of OX40 agonist ivuxolimab in advanced cancers. Turning to the overall study: Ivuxolimab was a fully human IgG2 agonistic monoclonal antibody targeting the costimulatory receptor OX40 (CD134). Patients were allowed to have had prior anti-PD-1, anti-PD-L1 or anti-CTLA-4 therapy, and 30% to 40% of the dose-escalation patients had been treated with checkpoint inhibitors. The paper covers the monotherapy dose-escalation part of the phase I ivuxolimab trial, which included N of about 50 patients. Intravenous ivuxolimab was administered to patients every 2 weeks at six dose levels: 0.01, 0.1, 0.3, 1.5, 3 and 10 mg/kg. Peripheral TCRbeta sequencing aimed to test whether ivuxolimab altered TCR sequence diversity and caused clonal T-cell expansion. Partial responses occurred in three dose-escalation patients: two with cutaneous melanoma and one with hepatocellular carcinoma. In the dose-escalation cohort, roughly 80% of patients were male, and the mean age was approximately 60 years, with a range of roughly 20 to 80. Of the roughly 50 dose-escalation patients, hepatocellular carcinoma was present in about 20, melanoma in roughly 15, renal cell carcinoma in 9 and head and neck cancer in 9.

Comment on this clone: The antigen it recognizes is unknown. The sample holds no much larger clone one base away, and base qualities are not on file.

Patients with autoimmune disease history or receiving systemic immunosuppression were excluded from the trial. Peripheral blood for TCR sequencing was collected from all dose cohorts at baseline, on cycle 4 day 1, and on cycle 7 day 1. Samples came from an open-label, multicenter, first-in-human phase I dose-escalation trial of ivuxolimab. Adults with locally advanced or metastatic head and neck squamous cell, hepatocellular, melanoma or renal cell carcinoma were enrolled in the trial. Before TCR sequencing, CD4+ and CD8+ T cells were separately sorted from peripheral blood. The CDR3 numbers 14 residues from cysteine through phenylalanine. Only CDR3 DNA is held: 42 bases, read in frame from base 1. The V and J ends are trimmed by 3 bases and 6 bases, leaving 13 bases between them. For CDR1 and CDR2, the germline V gene (reference sequence) lists LNHNV and YYDKDF. The study at large found these results: On average, CD8+ T cells showed more expanded clones than CD4+ T cells after ivuxolimab. Low levels of normalized T-cell clonal expansion were also seen in some patients who did not respond. In partial responders in the 0.1-3.0 mg/kg groups, normalized peripheral clonal expansion was found to be among the lowest, especially among CD8+ T cells. The antigen specificity of the clonally expanded peripheral T cells was not determined. At doses of 0.1 to 3.0 mg/kg, clonal expansion of both CD4+ and CD8+ T cells in blood was seen between baseline and week 6.

For sequencing of the TCRbeta CDR3 region, genomic DNA was extracted from the sorted cells. TCRbeta CDR3 regions were sequenced using the immunoSEQ Assay. The source is immuneACCESS, and TCRdb retained only in-frame sequences with V and J called. Part of the clones is not carried over; for the studies checked, unresolved V genes explain less than half of this, and the remainder is unexplained. Within this sample are just over 25,000 clones, with approximately 83% of them counted one time only. Around 15% of the sample rests with the top ten. The TCR was taken from an adult with an advanced solid tumor such as melanoma, head and neck, liver or kidney cancer. Sequences were derived from CD4+ or CD8+ T cells sorted from blood, sampled in a trial of the OX40 agonist ivuxolimab. The rearrangement combines TRBV15 with TRBJ2-3, with TRBD1 perhaps the D gene, on 6 matching bases. The CDR3 region reads CATSSELQGDTQYF. The DNA sequence follows: TGTGCCACCAGCAGTGAACTACAGGGTGATACGCAGTATTTT.